This T cell receptor (beta chain) originates from a study of PD-1 blockade in mismatch repair-deficient tumors. PCR or immunohistochemistry showed mismatch repair deficiency in every enrolled patient. V trimming: 0 bases; J trimming: 4 bases; junction bases outside the gene matches: 9. CDR3 length: 16 amino acids. Germline V gene lookup returns CDR1 SGHRS and CDR2 YFSETQ. Assay used: immunoSEQ multiplex PCR; TCRdb lists only in-frame clones, some missing. The data hold under 95,000 clones, with roughly 80% observed a single time. The rearrangement joins TRBV5-1 to TRBJ1-1; 7 bases fit TRBD1. The source material was peripheral blood, sampled 12 weeks after starting pembrolizumab. This TCR was sampled from an adult with mismatch repair-deficient cancer. The CDR3 sequence is CASSLEGAVGGTEAFF. The CDR3 DNA sequence: TGCGCCAGCAGCTTGGAGGGGGCGGTTGGTGGCACTGAAGCTTTCTTT.